This TCR beta chain was captured in a study of identical twins' blood T cells (dated by TCRdb to 2012 to 2014). For the study in its entirety: The roughly twelve libraries, six for the alpha chain and six for the beta chain, yielded roughly 51 million Illumina reads in total. To assess how genetics influences repertoire formation, the study used next-generation sequencing to compare the TCR alpha and beta chain repertoires of three pairs of monozygous twins.

Its CDR3 holds 12 amino acids, cysteine through phenylalanine. Just the 36-base CDR3 DNA is kept, in frame starting at base 1. V is reduced by 5 bases and J by 2 bases, leaving a spacing of 5 bases between them. The germline V gene (reference sequence) supplies CDR1 LNHDA and CDR2 SQIVND. This clonotype was found a few times. It has no known antigen specificity. Per-base qualities were not stored, and no clone one base away is much larger. Broad study findings and their caveats: The number of CDR3 clonotypes shared between two donors was mainly determined by the product of the cloneset sizes of the two donors, and no clear deviation from this trend was shown by twins. Twin pairs were reported to be markedly more alike in V gene usage than unrelated donors were, even when looking at non-selected out-of-frame TCRbeta clonotypes. Among the most abundant TCRbeta clonotypes, more CDR3 sequences were shared by each donor with her twin than with unrelated donors. Validation by independent studies was stated to be required for the proposed role of the TCRalpha J segment in MHC recognition during thymic selection. Because the twins were reared together, environmental influences could not be excluded as an explanation for twin similarity.

Six healthy women forming three monozygous twin pairs were used as donors. Each of the three twin pairs had been raised together, and the twins in each pair were thought likely to have encountered the same infectious agents and vaccines. TCR cDNA libraries were prepared from RNA that was isolated from peripheral blood mononuclear cells. Library method: 5' RACE. TCRdb lists the instrument as Illumina Genome Analyzer IIx. The RNA-based TCR cDNA libraries were made using a previously described protocol that was modified in several ways. To prevent cross-contamination, barcodes specific to each sample were added to both ends of every TCR cDNA library during cDNA synthesis and amplification. For the original study's pipeline: Each individual had between about 95,000 and nearly 550,000 identified clonotypes, and each library contained roughly 2 to 3.6 million CDR3-containing reads. Reads with improper barcode index combinations were discarded, and clonesets were then built for each library with the MiTCR software. While assembling CDR3 clonotypes, MiTCR filtered or rescued low-quality reads and corrected PCR and sequencing errors. Artificial out-of-frame clonotypes were mapped to in-frame sequences, with one indel allowed in the CDR3, and then removed. Similarity in V and J gene usage between donors was calculated as the Jensen-Shannon divergence divided by the mean entropy. In-frame beta chains were kept once TCRdb had trimmed the public reads at Q25 with fastp and called clones with MiXCR. Identical CDR3 protein sequences are pooled into one entry, listed with their most common genes and DNA. The V and J calls, along with clone size, are taken from TCRdb and not from the paper's own processing. This sample holds 350,000 to 450,000 distinct CDR3 sequences; 28% were observed only once. Jointly, the top ten make up roughly 5.5% of the sample.

The chain uses TRBV19 and TRBJ2-3; the D gene identity is not certain. Specimen: PBMCs. The receptor was derived from a woman aged 18 to 55 in good health. The bases are TGTGCCAGTAGTCGGAACACAGATACGCAGTATTTT. It translates to CASSRNTDTQYF. Here the CDR3 is joined to the reference TRBV19 and TRBJ2-3 genes, and the full variable domain is: DGGITQSPKYLFRKEGQNVTLSCEQNLNHDAMYWYRQDPGQGLRLIYYSQIVNDFQKGDIAEGYSVSREKKESFPLTVTSAQKNPTAFYLCASSRNTDTQYFGPGTRLTVL.